This TCR beta chain was obtained from a study of tumor-infiltrating lymphocytes in localized non-small cell lung cancer. This clone was counted between two and nine times. This CDR3 has 13 amino acids. V dropped 2 bases and J dropped 2 bases, with 5 bases sitting between them. Germline V lookup: CDR1 MRHNA, CDR2 SNTAGT. Data came from immunoSEQ multiplex PCR; TCRdb stores just in-frame clones and leaves some out. The data contain 5,500 to 8,000 clones, approximately 71% of them singletons. The rearrangement joins TRBV6-4 to TRBJ2-3, with D hard to call. The sequenced sample consisted of lung tumor tissue. This clonotype was sampled from a human donor with non-small cell lung cancer. The CDR3: CASSDQPTDTQYF. DNA of the CDR3: TGTGCCAGCAGTGACCAGCCCACAGATACGCAGTATTTT.